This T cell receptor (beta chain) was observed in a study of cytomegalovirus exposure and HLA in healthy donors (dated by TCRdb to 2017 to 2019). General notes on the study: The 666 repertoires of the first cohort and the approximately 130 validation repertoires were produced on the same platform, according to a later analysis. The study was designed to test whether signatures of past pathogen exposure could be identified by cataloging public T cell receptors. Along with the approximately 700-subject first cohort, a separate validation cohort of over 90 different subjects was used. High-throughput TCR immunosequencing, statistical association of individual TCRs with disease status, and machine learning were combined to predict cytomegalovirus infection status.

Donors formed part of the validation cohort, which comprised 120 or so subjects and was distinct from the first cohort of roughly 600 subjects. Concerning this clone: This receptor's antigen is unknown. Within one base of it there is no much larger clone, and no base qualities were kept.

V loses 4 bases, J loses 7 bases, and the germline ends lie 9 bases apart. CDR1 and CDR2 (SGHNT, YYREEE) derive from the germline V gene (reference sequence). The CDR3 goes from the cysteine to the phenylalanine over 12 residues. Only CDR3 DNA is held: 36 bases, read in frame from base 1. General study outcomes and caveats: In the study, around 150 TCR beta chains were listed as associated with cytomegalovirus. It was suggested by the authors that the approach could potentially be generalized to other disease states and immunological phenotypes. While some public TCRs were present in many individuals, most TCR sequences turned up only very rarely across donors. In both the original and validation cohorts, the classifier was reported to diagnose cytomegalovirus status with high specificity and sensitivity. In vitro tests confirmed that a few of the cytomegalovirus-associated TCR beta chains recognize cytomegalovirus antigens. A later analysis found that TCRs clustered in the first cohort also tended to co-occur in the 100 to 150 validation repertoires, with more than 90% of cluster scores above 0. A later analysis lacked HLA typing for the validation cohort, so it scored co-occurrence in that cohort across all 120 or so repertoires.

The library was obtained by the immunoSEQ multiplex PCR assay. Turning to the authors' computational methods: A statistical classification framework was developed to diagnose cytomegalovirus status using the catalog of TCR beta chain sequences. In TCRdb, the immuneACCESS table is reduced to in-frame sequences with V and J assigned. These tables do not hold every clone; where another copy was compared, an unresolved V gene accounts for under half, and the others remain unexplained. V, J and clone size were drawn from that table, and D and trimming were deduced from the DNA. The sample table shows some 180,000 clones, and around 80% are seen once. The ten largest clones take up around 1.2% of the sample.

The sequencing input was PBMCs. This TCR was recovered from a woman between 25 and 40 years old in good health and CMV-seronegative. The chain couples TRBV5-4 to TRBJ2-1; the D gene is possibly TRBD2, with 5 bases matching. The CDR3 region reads CASSPSGNEQFF. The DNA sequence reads TGTGCCAGCAGCCCCTCGGGAAATGAGCAGTTCTTC.